This T cell receptor beta chain was documented in a study of blood T cells in healthy people across ages. The use of a sample-barcoded 5' primer and a J-beta primer mix characterized a second PCR of about 6 to 11 cycles. Via MiXCR, TCRdb re-called the 5' RACE reads, giving one row per CDR3 protein. The sample records more than 500,000 distinct CDR3 sequences, roughly a quarter being singletons. CDR1 and CDR2 from the germline V gene are SQVTM and ANQGSEA. This CDR3 contains 13 residues. V lost 1 base and J lost 2, with 6 bases in between. The sequenced sample was blood. The origin of this receptor is a woman aged 65 to 85 in good health. The chain is built from TRBV29-1 and TRBJ2-1; no firm D call. The CDR3 sequence: CSVEVRPYNEQFF. Here the CDR3 DNA reads TGCAGCGTTGAAGTAAGGCCCTACAATGAGCAGTTCTTC.